The rows below give T cell receptor beta chains drawn from one sample of a study of blood T cells in healthy people across ages. TCRdb ran MiXCR on the 5' RACE reads and lists one entry per CDR3 protein. The sample holds 1 million to 1.2 million distinct CDR3 sequences, 35% to 40% seen once. Sequencing used blood. Receptor source: a man younger than 35 in good health. Both conserved end residues are trimmed from each CDR3. The size of a clone is reported for some rows only, either as once, few or many, or as a class for expanded clones.

v_call clone_size cdr3_aa
TRBV6-2/TRBV6-3 NA ASRFRGLSTEAF
TRBV20-1 NA STLIETGGEQY
TRBV20-1 NA SAEPGGVKTQY
TRBV12-3/TRBV12-4 NA ASSPGTGAGNIQY
TRBV3-1 NA ASSLRSRSLTLETQY
TRBV20-1 NA SARDTGQGAGELF
TRBV25-1 NA ASSGARYNEQY
TRBV20-1 few SALGQGSYEQY
TRBV28 NA ASSSRQGSIQY
TRBV4-2 few ASSQGQGRTDTQY
TRBV20-1 few SATGTGGIFNYGYT
TRBV2 NA ASSEPSNEQF
TRBV12-3/TRBV12-4 few ASLKQGSSYEQY